This record looks at one T cell receptor beta chain sequence and its context. This CDR3 region has 15 residues. Germline assignment: CDR1 MNHEY and CDR2 SMNVEV (reference sequence). V lost 4 bases to trimming and J lost 9 bases; unmatched junction nucleotides: 9. These data belong to a study of blood T cell repertoires in COVID-19. In the authors' methods: The assay estimated nucleated cells by amplifying reference gene primers. Sequencing was performed with immunoSEQ multiplex PCR; in TCRdb, only in-frame clones are kept and a portion is missing. The V and J calls and clone size are taken from that table; D and trimming were inferred from the DNA. The sample has approximately 190,000 clones; around 80% are singletons.

The chain is built from TRBV27 and TRBJ2-1; TRBD2 agrees at 10 bases. Sequencing used peripheral blood. The receptor's source is a man aged 30 to 45 with active or convalescent COVID-19. In DNA, the CDR3 is TGTGCCAGCAGTTCGATTCTAGCGGGAGCCGGTGAGCAGTTCTTC. Amino acids: CASSSILAGAGEQFF.